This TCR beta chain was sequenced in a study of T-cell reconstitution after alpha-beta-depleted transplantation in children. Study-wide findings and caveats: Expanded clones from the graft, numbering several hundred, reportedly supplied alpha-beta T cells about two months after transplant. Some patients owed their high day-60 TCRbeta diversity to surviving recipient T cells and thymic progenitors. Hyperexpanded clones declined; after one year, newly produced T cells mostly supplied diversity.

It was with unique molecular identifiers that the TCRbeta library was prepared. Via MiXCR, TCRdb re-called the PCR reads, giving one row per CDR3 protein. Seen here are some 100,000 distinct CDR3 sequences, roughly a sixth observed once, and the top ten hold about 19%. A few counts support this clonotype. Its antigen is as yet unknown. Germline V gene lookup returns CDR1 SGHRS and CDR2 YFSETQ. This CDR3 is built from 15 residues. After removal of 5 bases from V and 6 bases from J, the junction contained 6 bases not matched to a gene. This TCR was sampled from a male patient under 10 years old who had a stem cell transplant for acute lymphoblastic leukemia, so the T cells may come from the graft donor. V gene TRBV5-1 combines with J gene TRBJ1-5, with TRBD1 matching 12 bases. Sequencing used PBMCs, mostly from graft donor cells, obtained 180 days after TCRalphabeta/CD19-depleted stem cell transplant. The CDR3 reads CASSPGTGGPQPQHF. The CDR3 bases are TGCGCCAGCAGTCCCGGGACAGGGGGCCCTCAGCCCCAGCATTTT.